The 10 T cell receptor beta chains below were found in one sample sequenced in a study of human T cells and chemical hapten exposure. A single record per CDR3 protein comes from TCRdb applying MiXCR to the RACE reads. The profile shows about 42,000 distinct CDR3 sequences, 8% to 9.5% of them singletons. The sample's time point: patch test 2, 6 weeks after DPC sensitization. Sample treatment: therapeutic diphenylcyclopropenone sensitization with weekly scalp DPC. Material: whole blood, obtained in connection with sensitization to the hapten diphenylcyclopropenone (DPC). These receptors all stem from a woman aged 35 to 49 with alopecia areata. Some clones in this sample may be carry-over from other donors' samples.

This clonotype has at least ten counts. The J gene is TRBJ2-5, the V gene TRBV5-5; no clear D. Germline assignment: CDR1 SGHKS and CDR2 YYEKEE (reference sequence). Trimming removed 4 bases from V and 0 bases from J, with 10 bases in between. The CDR3 loop spans 14 amino acids. The CDR3 DNA follows: TGTGCCAGCAGCGTACAGACGTACCAAGAGACCCAGTACTTC. Amino acids: CASSVQTYQETQYF.

The sample holds many counts of this clonotype. The chain combines TRBV18 with TRBJ1-1; 8 bases are shared with TRBD1. The V gene's germline CDR1 is KGHSH and CDR2 LQKENI. This CDR3 region has 15 residues. J lost 4 bases, V lost 5 bases, and 9 bases had no gene match. CDR3 coding DNA: TGTGCCAGCTCAAGAGGGACAGGTGTGGGCACTGAAGCTTTCTTT. It translates to CASSRGTGVGTEAFF.

Many counts were recorded for this clonotype. This chain joins TRBV27 and TRBJ2-7, with unresolved D. With 0 bases removed from V and 2 bases from J, the gap between germline ends came to 8 bases. Germline-derived CDR1 and CDR2 are MNHEY and SMNVEV (reference sequence). The CDR3 covers 14 residues. CDR3: CASSLSSLTYEQYF. In DNA, the CDR3 is TGTGCCAGCAGTTTATCTTCACTAACCTACGAGCAGTACTTC.

This clonotype was observed at least ten times. V usage is TRBV5-6 and J usage is TRBJ1-4, with D unclear. Trimming pared 1 base from V and 7 bases from J, leaving 11 bases between. Germline V gene lookup returns CDR1 SGHDT and CDR2 YYEEEE. This CDR3 is built from 14 residues. The CDR3 region has the DNA TGTGCCAGCAGCTTGACCCGGATGGGTGAAAAACTGTTTTTT. Translation: CASSLTRMGEKLFF.

This clonotype has at least ten counts. The chain couples TRBV7-8 to TRBJ2-7; TRBD1 matches 8 bases. Germline loops: CDR1 SGHVS, CDR2 FQNEAQ. The CDR3 contains 14 residues. The J segment lost 5 bases and the V segment lost 5 bases, leaving 8 bases of the junction unmatched. The CDR3 sequence is CASSPRTGWNEQYF. The CDR3 bases are TGTGCCAGCAGCCCGCGGACAGGGTGGAACGAGCAGTACTTC.

This clonotype occurred many times. The gene calls are TRBV6-5 and TRBJ2-1, with D perhaps matching TRBD1 (5 bases). V was cut by 5 bases and J by 6 bases, with 11 bases left in between. The CDR3 has 13 residues. CDR1 is MNHEY, CDR2 SVGAGI, per germline. As DNA, the CDR3 is TGTGCCAGCAGTCGTATTCAGGGCAATGAGCAGTTCTTC. This sequence encodes CASSRIQGNEQFF.

This clonotype has ten or more counts. This chain joins TRBV6-1 and TRBJ2-5; TRBD2 is a possible D gene (5 bases). CDR1 is MNHNS, CDR2 SASEGT, per germline. This CDR3 has 14 amino acids. V lost 7 bases and J 1 base, leaving 13 bases between the germline ends. Here the CDR3 reads CASTPPRGQETQYF. The CDR3 DNA follows: TGTGCCAGCACCCCCCCCCGGGGCCAAGAGACCCAGTACTTC.

This clonotype was seen ten or more times. This chain joins TRBV15 and TRBJ1-1; D might be TRBD1 (5 bases). The V gene's germline CDR1 is LNHNV and CDR2 YYDKDF (reference sequence). V was trimmed by 0 bases and J by 11 bases, leaving 16 bases between them. CDR3 size: 14 residues. This CDR3 is CATSRDTGLPGAFF. In DNA form, the CDR3 reads TGTGCCACCAGCAGAGATACGGGACTCCCTGGGGCTTTCTTT.

This rearrangement joins TRBV7-3 to TRBJ1-2, with TRBD1 matching over 9 bases. V lost 5 bases and J lost 4; bases outside the gene matches: 2. This CDR3 contains 13 residues. In germline, CDR1 is SGHTA, CDR2 FQGTGA. The CDR3: CASSPTGGYGYTF. The DNA of the CDR3 is TGTGCCAGCAGCCCGACAGGGGGCTATGGCTACACCTTC.

A few counts support this clonotype. The V call is TRBV30, the J call TRBJ1-6; D possibly corresponds to TRBD1 (6 bases). The germline V gene has CDR1 GTSNPN and CDR2 SVGIG (reference sequence). The CDR3 is 14 residues long. Trimming removed 0 bases at V and 7 bases at J, with 10 bases between. DNA for the CDR3: TGTGCCTGGAGTGTCGGACAGATGAATTCACCCCTCCACTTT. Residues: CAWSVGQMNSPLHF.